The 10 T cell receptor beta chains in this list originate from one sample, sequenced in a study of CD8+ T cells in alopecia areata. Isolated RNA was reverse transcribed into cDNA used as the sequencing template. TCRdb's copy holds only in-frame clones and misses some; the assay was immunoSEQ multiplex PCR. The data contain roughly 20,000 clones, roughly 60% of them seen just once; the ten biggest clones take up less than 5.5%. CD4+ cells obtained from a few patients were subjected to sorting into CD25+CD127- cells. Sequencing was done on a sample of CD4+ Tregs sorted from blood. These receptors originate from a human donor with alopecia areata.

This chain uses TRBV29-1 with TRBJ1-3; a possible D gene is TRBD1 (6 bases). The CDR3 spans 14 residues. Trimming left V 4 bases short and J 4 bases short, with 14 bases between. From germline, CDR1 is SQVTM and CDR2 ANQGSEA. The CDR3 DNA reads as TGCAGCGTTGGATCTGGGGGGCTCGGAAACACCATATATTTT. It is translated as CSVGSGGLGNTIYF.

The V and J genes are TRBV5-1 and TRBJ1-2; possibly TRBD1 for D (5 bases). Trimming removed 4 bases at V and 4 bases at J, with 11 bases between. The CDR3 covers 13 residues. The germline V gene encodes CDR1 SGHRS and CDR2 YFSETQ. CDR3 protein: CASSLRRGYGYTF. CDR3 in DNA: TGCGCCAGCAGCCTCAGGAGGGGCTATGGCTACACCTTC.

This clone has a handful of counts. This chain connects TRBV18 to TRBJ2-6; the D call may be TRBD1 or TRBD2 (5 bases each). Deletions cut 3 bases from V and 5 bases from J, with 26 bases between. This CDR3 is built from 20 residues. CDR1 is KGHSH and CDR2 is LQKENI in the germline V gene. CDR3 nucleotides: TGTGCCAGCTCACCCGTGTTGAGAGGGGTGGCCTTCGGTAGGGCCAACGTCCTGACTTTC. Residues: CASSPVLRGVAFGRANVLTF.

The chain employs TRBV29-1 and TRBJ2-7; 8 nucleotides line up with TRBD2. This CDR3 is built from 14 residues. The V and J ends lost 5 bases and 6 bases, in that order; junction bases with no gene match: 12. The germline V gene encodes CDR1 SQVTM and CDR2 ANQGSEA. In DNA, the CDR3 is TGCAGCGTTCGGGGGGGTGGGAGTCCCTCCGAGCAGTACTTC. Protein sequence: CSVRGGGSPSEQYF.

V gene TRBV19 combines with J gene TRBJ1-1; D not resolved. The CDR3 extends over 13 amino acids. CDR1 is LNHDA and CDR2 is SQIVND in the germline V gene (reference sequence). Between the trimmed V and J ends, which lost 6 bases and 7 bases, there was a span of 15 bases. CDR3 DNA: TGTGCCAGTAGCAGAACCTACTGGGATGAAGCTTTCTTT. Translated, it gives CASSRTYWDEAFF.

The CDR3 spells CAWSIASGQETQYF. Written as DNA, the CDR3 is TGTGCCTGGAGTATAGCTAGCGGGCAAGAGACCCAGTACTTC. The chain has TRBV30 and TRBJ2-5, with 8 bases aligning to TRBD2. CDR3 length: 14 amino acids. Germline V gene data show CDR1 as GTSNPN and CDR2 as SVGIG (reference sequence). The ends lost 2 bases at V and 2 bases at J; junction bases unmatched: 4. The full variable domain, its missing parts supplied by reference TRBV30 and TRBJ2-5, is SQTIHQWPATLVQPVGSPLSLECTVEGTSNPNLYWYRQAAGRGLQLLFYSVGIGQISSEVPQNLSASRPQDRQFILSSKKLLLSDSGFYLCAWSIASGQETQYFGPGTRLLVL.

The CDR3 sequence: CASSPSGTVPNGYTF. CDR3 DNA: TGCGCCAGCAGCCCCAGCGGGACAGTCCCTAATGGCTACACCTTC. The V gene is TRBV4-1, the J gene TRBJ1-2; 7 bases are shared with TRBD1. V shed 4 bases and J 6 bases; nucleotides not matched to a gene: 11. The CDR3 spans 15 residues. Germline V gives CDR1 MGHRA, CDR2 YSYEKL.

The chain recombines TRBV5-1 with TRBJ2-2; D uncertain. V gave up 2 bases and J gave up 3 bases, with 5 bases separating them. This CDR3 has 13 residues. CDR1 and CDR2 (germline): SGHRS, YFSETQ. CDR3 loop: CASSLRDTGELFF. Written as DNA, the CDR3 is TGCGCCAGCAGCTTACGGGACACCGGGGAGCTGTTTTTT.

The chain combines TRBV19 with TRBJ2-6; D perhaps matches TRBD1 (5 bases). The V gene lost 10 bases and the J gene lost 1 base, with 11 bases spanning the gap. The CDR3 consists of 14 residues. Germline V gene sequence: CDR1 LNHDA, CDR2 SQIVND (reference sequence). The CDR3 coding sequence is TGTGCCATACAAGACAGTTCTGGGGCCAACGTCCTGACTTTC. Protein product: CAIQDSSGANVLTF.

J is TRBJ1-1 and V is TRBV19; unclear D gene. Trimming removed 4 bases at V and 3 bases at J, with 12 bases between. This CDR3 is 14 amino acids long. The germline V gene encodes CDR1 LNHDA and CDR2 SQIVND (reference sequence). The CDR3 DNA is TGTGCCAGTAGTAGCCTGGATTCCGACACTGAAGCTTTCTTT. Translated, it gives CASSSLDSDTEAFF.